The entry below gives a single T cell receptor beta chain sequence along with its context. After removal of 0 bases from V and 5 bases from J, the junction contained 10 bases not matched to a gene. Germline V gene sequence: CDR1 SGHNT, CDR2 YYREEE (reference sequence). The CDR3 extends over 17 amino acids. The assay was immunoSEQ multiplex PCR, and TCRdb's table has in-frame clones only and misses some. The table includes fewer than 200,000 clones, roughly 80% detected once. The sample is drawn from a study of blood T cell repertoires in COVID-19. Study information: Donors in the United States, Italy and Spain gave samples during acute or convalescent COVID-19. PBMCs, B-cell-depleted T cells, or T cells were the source of the cDNA or gDNA that made up the material.

The specimen was PBMCs or T cells enriched from blood (not recorded which). The TCR comes from a woman aged 55-75 years with acute COVID-19. This rearrangement joins TRBV5-4 to TRBJ2-3, with TRBD2 matching 9 bases. The CDR3 coding sequence is TGTGCCAGCAGCTTGGCCGGGACTAGCTACGAGGGAGATACGCAGTATTTT. It yields the protein CASSLAGTSYEGDTQYF.